The subject of this entry is one T cell receptor beta chain. Its antigen is not known. The identical CDR3 is also encoded by other nucleotide sequences in the sample. The repertoire was sequenced with immunoSEQ multiplex PCR; TCRdb's copy has only in-frame clones and lacks some. This table holds 95,000 to 120,000 clones, 70% to 85% found once. The source of the sample is a study of cytomegalovirus exposure and HLA in healthy donors. This CDR3 is built from 20 residues. V dropped 7 bases and J dropped 0; count of bases not matched to a gene: 15. Germline V gene sequence: CDR1 MNHEY, CDR2 SMNVEV (reference sequence). Study outcomes and limitations: Some 150 TCR beta chains were listed as cytomegalovirus-associated. The tendency of first-cohort TCR clusters to co-occur in the 120 validation repertoires was the finding of a later analysis. Rarity characterized most TCR sequences, yet some public TCRs appeared in many donors.

Input material: PBMCs. The chain combines TRBV27 with TRBJ2-2; TRBD1 agrees at 12 bases. This receptor was identified in a woman under 30 in good health and CMV-seronegative. The CDR3: CASTISFSGTGGSNTGELFF. CDR3 bases: TGTGCCAGCACCATATCCTTTTCGGGGACAGGGGGCTCGAACACCGGGGAGCTGTTTTTT.